These T cell receptor beta chains were read from a single sample in a study of T-cell reconstitution after alpha-beta-depleted transplantation in children. Each CDR3 protein gets one entry after TCRdb re-called the PCR reads with MiXCR. The sample includes hundreds of thousands of distinct CDR3 sequences, less than 35% of them seen just once. This material consisted of PBMCs from the stem cell graft donor, taken from the stem cell graft. The receptor source for this set is a human donor who donated a stem cell graft to a child with aplastic anemia. Each CDR3 is given with its conserved first and last residue.

>TRBV30
CAWTRGAGGPYNEQFF
>TRBV7-2
CASRKGGLSTDTQYF
>TRBV9
CASSVEASGDHTQYF
>TRBV19
CASSIEGGKTQYF
>TRBV7-9
CASSLARGPGGHEQFF
>TRBV6-2/TRBV6-3
CASRPGLAGGGGNEQFF
>TRBV6-2/TRBV6-3
CASSYLRRVDTEAFF
>TRBV7-2
CASSRTSAPQSYNEQFF
>TRBV10-3
CAISVTSGTDTQYF
>TRBV27
CASSPGRRDEKLFF
>TRBV20-1
CSATSSESLPNEQFF
>TRBV7-2
CASSRGLAGGSDTQYF
>TRBV6-1
CAHGQFANTGELFF
>TRBV6-5
CASSYDRVAGELFF
>TRBV29-1
CSAGGSGSGNTIYF
>TRBV12-3/TRBV12-4
CASSLKGAGPGELFF
>TRBV28
CASSPGSGFEAFF
>TRBV5-1
CASSFRQGTAETQYF
>TRBV29-1
CSVGQARDQPQHF
>TRBV27
CASSLSGTPSEQYF
>TRBV6-2/TRBV6-3
CASSYRTGGLDTEAFF
>TRBV15
CATRSDRASYNEQFF
>TRBV12-3/TRBV12-4
CASSFSTGGVGVETQYF